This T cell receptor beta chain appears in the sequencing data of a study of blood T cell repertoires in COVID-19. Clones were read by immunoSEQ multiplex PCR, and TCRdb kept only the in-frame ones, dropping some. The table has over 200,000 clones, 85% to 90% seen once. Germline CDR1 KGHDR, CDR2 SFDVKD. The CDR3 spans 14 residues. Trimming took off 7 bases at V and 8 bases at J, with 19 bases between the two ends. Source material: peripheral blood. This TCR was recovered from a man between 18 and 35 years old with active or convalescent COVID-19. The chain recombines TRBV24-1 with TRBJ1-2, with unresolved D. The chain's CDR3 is CATSPKYITEGYTF. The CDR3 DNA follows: TGTGCCACCAGCCCTAAATATATTACAGAAGGCTACACCTTC.